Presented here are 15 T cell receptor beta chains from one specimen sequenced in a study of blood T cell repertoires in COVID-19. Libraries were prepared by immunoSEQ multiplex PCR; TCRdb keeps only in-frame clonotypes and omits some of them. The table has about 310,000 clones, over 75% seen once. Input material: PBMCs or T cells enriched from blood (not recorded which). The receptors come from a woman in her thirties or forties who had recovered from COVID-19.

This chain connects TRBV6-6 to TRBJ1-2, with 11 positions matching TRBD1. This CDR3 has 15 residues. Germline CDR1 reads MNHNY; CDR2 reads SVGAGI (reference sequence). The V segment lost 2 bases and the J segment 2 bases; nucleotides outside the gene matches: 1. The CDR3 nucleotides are TGTGCCAGCAGTTACGGGACAGGGGGAAACTATGGCTACACCTTC. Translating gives CASSYGTGGNYGYTF.

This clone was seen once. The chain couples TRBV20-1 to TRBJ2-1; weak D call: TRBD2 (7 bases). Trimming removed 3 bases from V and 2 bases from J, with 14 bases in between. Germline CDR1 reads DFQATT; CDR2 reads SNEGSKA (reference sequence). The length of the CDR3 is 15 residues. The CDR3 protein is CSASFGGPPYNEQFF. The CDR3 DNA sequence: TGCAGTGCTAGTTTCGGGGGGCCCCCCTACAATGAGCAGTTCTTC.

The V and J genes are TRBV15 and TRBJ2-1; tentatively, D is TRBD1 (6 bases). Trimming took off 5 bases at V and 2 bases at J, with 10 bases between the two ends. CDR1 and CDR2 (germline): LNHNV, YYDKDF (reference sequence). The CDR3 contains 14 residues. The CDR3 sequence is CATSDGQPYNEQFF. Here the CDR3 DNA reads TGTGCCACCAGCGACGGACAGCCCTACAATGAGCAGTTCTTC.

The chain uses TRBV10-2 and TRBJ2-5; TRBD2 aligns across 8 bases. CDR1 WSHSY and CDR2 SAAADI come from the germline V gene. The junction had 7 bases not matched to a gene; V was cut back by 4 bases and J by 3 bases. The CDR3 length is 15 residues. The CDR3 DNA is TGCGCCAGCAGTGTGGGGCGGGGGGCCAAAGAGACCCAGTACTTC. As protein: CASSVGRGAKETQYF.

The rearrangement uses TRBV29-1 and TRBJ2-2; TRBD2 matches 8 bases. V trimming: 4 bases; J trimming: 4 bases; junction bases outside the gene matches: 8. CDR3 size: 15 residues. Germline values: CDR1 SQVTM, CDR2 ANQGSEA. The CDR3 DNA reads TGCAGCGTTGCTTTGAGCGGGAGCGGCACCGGGGAGCTGTTTTTT. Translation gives CSVALSGSGTGELFF.

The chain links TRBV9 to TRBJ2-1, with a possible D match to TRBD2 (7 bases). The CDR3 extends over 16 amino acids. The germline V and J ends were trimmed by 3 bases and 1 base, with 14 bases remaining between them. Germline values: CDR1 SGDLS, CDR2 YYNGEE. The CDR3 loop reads CASSAGGRGSYNEQFF. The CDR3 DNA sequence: TGTGCCAGCAGCGCCGGGGGGCGGGGGTCCTACAATGAGCAGTTCTTC.

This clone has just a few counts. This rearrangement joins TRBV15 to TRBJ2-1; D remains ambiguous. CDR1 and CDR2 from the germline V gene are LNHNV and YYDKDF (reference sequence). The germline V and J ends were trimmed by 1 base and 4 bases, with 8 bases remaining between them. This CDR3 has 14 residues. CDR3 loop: CATSRGGQYNEQFF. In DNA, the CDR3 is TGTGCCACCAGCAGAGGTGGGCAGTACAATGAGCAGTTCTTC.

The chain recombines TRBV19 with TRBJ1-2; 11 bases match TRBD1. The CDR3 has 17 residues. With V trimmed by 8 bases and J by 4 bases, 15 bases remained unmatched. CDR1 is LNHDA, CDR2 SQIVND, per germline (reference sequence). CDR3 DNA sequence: TGTGCCAGTTATCCGTTTACGCCGGGACAGGGGGTCTATGGCTACACCTTC. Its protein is CASYPFTPGQGVYGYTF.

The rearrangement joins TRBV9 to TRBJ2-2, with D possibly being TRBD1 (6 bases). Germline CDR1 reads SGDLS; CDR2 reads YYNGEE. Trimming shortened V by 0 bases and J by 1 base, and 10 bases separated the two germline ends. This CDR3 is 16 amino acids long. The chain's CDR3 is CASSVVGTMNTGELFF. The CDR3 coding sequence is TGTGCCAGCAGCGTAGTCGGGACAATGAACACCGGGGAGCTGTTTTTT.

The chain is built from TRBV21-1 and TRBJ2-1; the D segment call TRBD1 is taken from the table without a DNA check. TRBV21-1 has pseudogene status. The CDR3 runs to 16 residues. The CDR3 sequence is CASSKSPPDSYNEQFF. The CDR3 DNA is TGTGCCAGCAGCAAAAGCCCCCCGGACAGCTACAATGAGCAGTTCTTC.

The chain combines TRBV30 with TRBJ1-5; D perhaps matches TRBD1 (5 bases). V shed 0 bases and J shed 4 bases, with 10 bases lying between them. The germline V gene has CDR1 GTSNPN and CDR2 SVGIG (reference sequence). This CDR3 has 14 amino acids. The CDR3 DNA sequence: TGTGCCTGGAGTGTAAGGGGAGGTAATCAGCCCCAGCATTTT. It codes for CAWSVRGGNQPQHF.

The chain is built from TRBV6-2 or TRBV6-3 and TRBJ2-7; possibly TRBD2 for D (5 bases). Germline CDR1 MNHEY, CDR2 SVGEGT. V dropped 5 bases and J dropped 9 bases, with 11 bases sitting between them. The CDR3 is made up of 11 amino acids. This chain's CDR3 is CASSPDYWQYF. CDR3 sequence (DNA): TGTGCCAGCAGTCCCGACTATTGGCAGTACTTC.

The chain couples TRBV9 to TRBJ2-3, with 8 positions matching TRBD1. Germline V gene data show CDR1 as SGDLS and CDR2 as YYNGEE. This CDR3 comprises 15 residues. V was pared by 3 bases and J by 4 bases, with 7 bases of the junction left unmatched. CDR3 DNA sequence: TGTGCCAGCAGCGGATGGACAGGGTCGGCAGATACGCAGTATTTT. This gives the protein CASSGWTGSADTQYF.

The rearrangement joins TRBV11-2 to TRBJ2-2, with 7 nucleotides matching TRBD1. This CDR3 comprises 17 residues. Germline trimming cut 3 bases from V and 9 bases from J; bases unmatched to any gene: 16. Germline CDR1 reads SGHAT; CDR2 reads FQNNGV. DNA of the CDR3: TGTGCCAGCAGCTTGGGCCGAAATTCAGGGGGTGCCAGGGAGCTGTTTTTT. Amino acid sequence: CASSLGRNSGGARELFF. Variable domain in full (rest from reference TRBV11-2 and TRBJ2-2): EAGVAQSPRYKIIEKRQSVAFWCNPISGHATLYWYQQILGQGPKLLIQFQNNGVVDDSQLPKDRFSAERLKGVDSTLKIQPAKLEDSAVYLCASSLGRNSGGARELFFGEGSRLTVL.

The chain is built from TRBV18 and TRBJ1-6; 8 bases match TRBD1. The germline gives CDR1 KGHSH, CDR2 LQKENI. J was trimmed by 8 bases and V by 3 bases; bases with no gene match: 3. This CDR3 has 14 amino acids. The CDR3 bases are TGTGCCAGCTCACCGACAGGGGCGGATTCACCCCTCCACTTT. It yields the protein CASSPTGADSPLHF.